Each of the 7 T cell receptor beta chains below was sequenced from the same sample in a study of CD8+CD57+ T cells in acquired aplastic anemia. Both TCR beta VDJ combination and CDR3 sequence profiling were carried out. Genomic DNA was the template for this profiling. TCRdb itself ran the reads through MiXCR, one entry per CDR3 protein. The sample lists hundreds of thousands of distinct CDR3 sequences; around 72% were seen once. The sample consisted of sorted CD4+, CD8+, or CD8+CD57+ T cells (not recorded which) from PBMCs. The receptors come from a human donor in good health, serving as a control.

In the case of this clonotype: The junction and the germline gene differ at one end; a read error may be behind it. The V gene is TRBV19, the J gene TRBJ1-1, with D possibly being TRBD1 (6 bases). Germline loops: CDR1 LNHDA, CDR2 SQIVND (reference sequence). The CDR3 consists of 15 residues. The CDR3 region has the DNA TGTGCCAGTAGGGGGGCTAAGTCTGGGGCCAACGTCCTGTCTTTT. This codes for CASRGAKSGANVLSF.

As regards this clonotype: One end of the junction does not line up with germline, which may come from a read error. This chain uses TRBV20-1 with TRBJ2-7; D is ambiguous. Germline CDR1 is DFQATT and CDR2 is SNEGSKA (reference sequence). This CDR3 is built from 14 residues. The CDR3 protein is CAITNSLPTYEQYF. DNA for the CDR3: TGTGCCATCACCAACTCCCTGCCGACCTACGAGCAGTACTTC.

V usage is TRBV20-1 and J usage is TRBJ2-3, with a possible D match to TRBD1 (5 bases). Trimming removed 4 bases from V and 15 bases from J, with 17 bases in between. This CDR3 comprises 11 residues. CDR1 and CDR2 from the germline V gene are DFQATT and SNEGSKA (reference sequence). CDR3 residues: CSAMPQPGSYF. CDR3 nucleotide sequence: TGCAGTGCTATGCCCCAACCAGGGTCCTATTTT.

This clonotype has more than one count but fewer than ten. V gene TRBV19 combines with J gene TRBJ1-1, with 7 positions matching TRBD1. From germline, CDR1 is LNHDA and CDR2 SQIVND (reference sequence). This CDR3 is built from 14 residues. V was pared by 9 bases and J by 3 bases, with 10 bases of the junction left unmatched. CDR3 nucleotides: TGTGCCAGCAGCACACAGGGGCGGGACACTGAAGCTTTCTTT. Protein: CASSTQGRDTEAFF.

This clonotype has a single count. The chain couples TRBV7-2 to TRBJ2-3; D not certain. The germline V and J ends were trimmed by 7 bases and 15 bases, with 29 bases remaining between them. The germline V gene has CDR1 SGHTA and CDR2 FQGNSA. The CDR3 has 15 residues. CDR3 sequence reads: CASTSCHNQTQHFYF. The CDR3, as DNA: TGTGCCAGCACCTCTTGTCACAATCAGACCCAGCATTTTTATTTT.

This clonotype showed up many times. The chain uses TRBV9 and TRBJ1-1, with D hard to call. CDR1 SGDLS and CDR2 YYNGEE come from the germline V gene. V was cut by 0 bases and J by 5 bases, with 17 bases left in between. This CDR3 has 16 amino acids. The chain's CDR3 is CASSVDRIVSGTEAFF. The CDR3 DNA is TGTGCCAGCAGCGTAGATCGGATCGTCTCGGGTACTGAAGCTTTCTTT.

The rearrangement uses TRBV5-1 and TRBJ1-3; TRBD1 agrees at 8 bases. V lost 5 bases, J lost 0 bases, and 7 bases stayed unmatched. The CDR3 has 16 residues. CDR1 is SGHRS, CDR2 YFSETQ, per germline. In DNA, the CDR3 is TGCGCCAGCAGACGCGGACAGGGCGACTCTGGAAACACCATATATTTT. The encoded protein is CASRRGQGDSGNTIYF.